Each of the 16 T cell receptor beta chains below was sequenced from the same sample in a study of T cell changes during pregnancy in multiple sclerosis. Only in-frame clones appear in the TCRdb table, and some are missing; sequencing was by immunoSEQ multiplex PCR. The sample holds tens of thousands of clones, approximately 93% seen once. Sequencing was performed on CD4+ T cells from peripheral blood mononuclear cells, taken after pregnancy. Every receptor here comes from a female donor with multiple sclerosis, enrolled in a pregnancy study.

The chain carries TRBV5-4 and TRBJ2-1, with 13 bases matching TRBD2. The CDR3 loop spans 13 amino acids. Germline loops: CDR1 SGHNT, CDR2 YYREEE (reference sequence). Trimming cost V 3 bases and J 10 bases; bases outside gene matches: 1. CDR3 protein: CASSWGLAGEQFF. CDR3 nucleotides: TGTGCCAGCAGCTGGGGACTAGCGGGAGAGCAGTTCTTC.

The CDR3 bases are TGTGCCAGCAGCAACCCGACTGGGACAGGGGGTGGCTACACCTTC. It codes for CASSNPTGTGGGYTF. V is TRBV6-6 and J is TRBJ1-2, with 11 nucleotides matching TRBD1. The CDR3 has 15 amino acids. The ends lost 6 bases at V and 7 bases at J; junction bases unmatched: 10. CDR1 is MNHNY and CDR2 is SVGAGI in the germline V gene (reference sequence).

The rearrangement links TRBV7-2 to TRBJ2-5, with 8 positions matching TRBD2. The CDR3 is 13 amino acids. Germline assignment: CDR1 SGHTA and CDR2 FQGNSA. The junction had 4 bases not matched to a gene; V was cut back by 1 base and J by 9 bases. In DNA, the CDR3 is TGTGCCAGCAGCTTAGATAGCGGGAAGCCCCAGTACTTC. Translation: CASSLDSGKPQYF.

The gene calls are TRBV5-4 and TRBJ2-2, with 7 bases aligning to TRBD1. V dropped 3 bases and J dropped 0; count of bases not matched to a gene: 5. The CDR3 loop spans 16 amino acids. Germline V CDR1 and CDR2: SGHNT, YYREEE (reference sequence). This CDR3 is CASSSPTGPNTGELFF. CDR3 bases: TGTGCCAGCAGCTCCCCGACAGGGCCGAACACCGGGGAGCTGTTTTTT.

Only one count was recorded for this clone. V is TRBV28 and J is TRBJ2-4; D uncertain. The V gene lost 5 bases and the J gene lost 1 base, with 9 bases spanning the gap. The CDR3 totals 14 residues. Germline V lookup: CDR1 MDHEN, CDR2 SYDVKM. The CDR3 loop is CASSDPGAKNIQYF. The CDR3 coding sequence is TGTGCCAGCAGTGACCCAGGCGCCAAAAACATTCAGTACTTC.

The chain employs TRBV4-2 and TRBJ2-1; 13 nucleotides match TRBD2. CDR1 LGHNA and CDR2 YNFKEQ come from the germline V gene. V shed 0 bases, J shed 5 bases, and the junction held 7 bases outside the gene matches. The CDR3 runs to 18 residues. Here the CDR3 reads CASSQDLPGLAGNNEQFF. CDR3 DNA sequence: TGTGCCAGCAGCCAAGATCTTCCGGGACTAGCGGGAAACAATGAGCAGTTCTTC.

This CDR3 reads CASRQQGIGNSPLHF. The DNA of the CDR3 is TGTGCCAGTAGGCAACAGGGGATTGGTAATTCACCCCTCCACTTT. The chain combines TRBV19 with TRBJ1-6; 7 nucleotides align to TRBD1. Looked up from germline, CDR1 is LNHDA and CDR2 is SQIVND (reference sequence). CDR3 length equals 15 residues. V trimming: 6 bases; J trimming: 6 bases; junction bases outside the gene matches: 8.

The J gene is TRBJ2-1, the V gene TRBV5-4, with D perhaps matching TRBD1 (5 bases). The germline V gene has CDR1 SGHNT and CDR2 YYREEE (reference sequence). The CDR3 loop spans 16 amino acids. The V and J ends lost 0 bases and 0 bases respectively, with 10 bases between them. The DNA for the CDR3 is TGTGCCAGCAGCTTGGGGGGCGTTAGCTCCTACAATGAGCAGTTCTTC. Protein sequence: CASSLGGVSSYNEQFF.

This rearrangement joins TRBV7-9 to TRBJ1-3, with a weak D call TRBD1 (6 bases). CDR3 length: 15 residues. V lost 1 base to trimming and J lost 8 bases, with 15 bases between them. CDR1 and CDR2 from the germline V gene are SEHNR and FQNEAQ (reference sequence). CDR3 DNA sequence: TGTGCCAGCAGCTTAGAGGGGACATCCACGCACACCATATATTTT. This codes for CASSLEGTSTHTIYF.

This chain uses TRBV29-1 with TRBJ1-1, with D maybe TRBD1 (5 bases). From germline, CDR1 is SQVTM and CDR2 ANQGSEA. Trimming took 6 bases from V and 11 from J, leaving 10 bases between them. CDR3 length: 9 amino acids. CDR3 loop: CSVSDNAFF. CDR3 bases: TGCAGCGTCTCGGACAACGCTTTCTTT.

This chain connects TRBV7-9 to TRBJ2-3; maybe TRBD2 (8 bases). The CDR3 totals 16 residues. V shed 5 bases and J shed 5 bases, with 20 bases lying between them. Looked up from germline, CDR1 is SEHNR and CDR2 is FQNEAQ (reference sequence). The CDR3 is CASSRQGLGVLDTQYF. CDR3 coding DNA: TGTGCCAGCAGCCGACAGGGACTAGGGGTTTTAGATACGCAGTATTTT.

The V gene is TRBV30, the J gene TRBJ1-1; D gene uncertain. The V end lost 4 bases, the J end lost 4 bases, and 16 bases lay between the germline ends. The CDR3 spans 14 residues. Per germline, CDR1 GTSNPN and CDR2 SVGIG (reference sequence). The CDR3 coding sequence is TGTGCCTGGAATCCCGCGGGGTGGGCCACTGAAGCTTTCTTT. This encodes CAWNPAGWATEAFF.

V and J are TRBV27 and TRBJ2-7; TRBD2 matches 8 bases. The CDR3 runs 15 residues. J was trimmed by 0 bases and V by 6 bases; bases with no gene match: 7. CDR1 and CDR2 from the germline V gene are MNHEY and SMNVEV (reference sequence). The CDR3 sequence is CASRTRLALSYEQYF. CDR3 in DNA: TGTGCCAGCAGAACTAGACTAGCGCTCTCCTACGAGCAGTACTTC.

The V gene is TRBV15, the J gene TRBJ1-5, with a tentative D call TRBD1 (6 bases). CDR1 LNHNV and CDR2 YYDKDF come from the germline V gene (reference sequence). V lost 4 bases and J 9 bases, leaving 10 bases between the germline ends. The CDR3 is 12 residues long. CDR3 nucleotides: TGTGCCACCAGCACCCCCAGGGGGCCCCAGCATTTT. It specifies CATSTPRGPQHF.

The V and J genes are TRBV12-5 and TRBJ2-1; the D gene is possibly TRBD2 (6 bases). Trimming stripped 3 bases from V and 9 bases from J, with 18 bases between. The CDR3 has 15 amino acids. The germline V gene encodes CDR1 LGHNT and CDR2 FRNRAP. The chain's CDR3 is CASGFSGVVRGEQFF. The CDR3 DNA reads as TGTGCTAGTGGTTTTTCGGGGGTGGTCCGAGGTGAGCAGTTCTTC. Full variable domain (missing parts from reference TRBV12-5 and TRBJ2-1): DARVTQTPRHKVTEMGQEVTMRCQPILGHNTVFWYRQTMMQGLELLAYFRNRAPLDDSGMPKDRFSAEMPDATLATLKIQPSEPRDSAVYFCASGFSGVVRGEQFFGPGTRLTVL.

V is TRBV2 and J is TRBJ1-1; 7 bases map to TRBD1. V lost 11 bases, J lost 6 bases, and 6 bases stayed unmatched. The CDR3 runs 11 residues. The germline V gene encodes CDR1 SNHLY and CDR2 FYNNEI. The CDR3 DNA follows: TGTGCCGGCCGACAGGGCCCTGAAGCTTTCTTT. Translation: CAGRQGPEAFF.